The next 23 T cell receptor beta chains were all read from a single sample in a study of blood T cell repertoires in COVID-19. Repertoires were generated with immunoSEQ multiplex PCR, while TCRdb's copy carries only in-frame clones and drops some. The sample holds 60,000 to 75,000 clones, 65% to 80% seen once. The sample taken for sequencing was peripheral blood. All receptors derive from a woman between 65 and 79 years old with acute or convalescent COVID-19.

The chain carries TRBV12-2 and TRBJ2-3; no DNA check was done on the table's D call, TRBD2. TRBV12-2 is classified as a pseudogene. This CDR3 contains 14 residues. The DNA of the CDR3 is TGTGCAAGTCGCCCCGGACTAGTTGGGGCTACGCAGTATTTT. Translation: CASRPGLVGATQYF.

J is TRBJ1-1 and V is TRBV3-1 (or the pseudogene TRBV3-2); D unclear. The CDR3 sequence is 15 residues long. Germline V gives CDR1 LGHDT, CDR2 YNNKEL (reference sequence). Trimming stripped 0 bases from V and 3 bases from J, with 11 bases between. In DNA, the CDR3 is TGTGCCAGCAGCCAAGATTTCCGCCCGGACACTGAAGCTTTCTTT. This encodes CASSQDFRPDTEAFF.

In regard to this clone: At one of its ends the junction is not consistent with the germline gene, which may arise from a read error. V is TRBV5-6 and J is TRBJ2-2; TRBD2 aligns across 14 bases. Germline V CDR1 and CDR2: SGHDT, YYEEEE. The CDR3 has 17 amino acids. CDR3 region: CARRTGLAGGGTGELFF. The CDR3 DNA is TGTGCCCGCAGAACCGGACTAGCGGGGGGAGGGACCGGGGAGCTGTTTTTT.

This sequence joins TRBV7-9 and TRBJ1-4; unclear D gene. Trimming took off 5 bases at V and 4 bases at J, with 8 bases between the two ends. Germline assignment: CDR1 SEHNR and CDR2 FQNEAQ (reference sequence). The CDR3 contains 13 residues. The CDR3 bases are TGTGCCAGCAGCCCCAATCATAATGAAAAACTGTTTTTT. It is translated as CASSPNHNEKLFF.

This chain joins TRBV5-4 and TRBJ1-2; 9 bases fit TRBD1. Unmatched junction bases numbered 10, after V lost 0 bases and J lost 4 bases. The CDR3 sequence is 17 residues long. Germline V gene data show CDR1 as SGHNT and CDR2 as YYREEE (reference sequence). The DNA for the CDR3 is TGTGCCAGCAGCTTGGGTGGGGGACAGGGAACGACCTATGGCTACACCTTC. It specifies CASSLGGGQGTTYGYTF. The entire variable domain, with the rest obtained from reference TRBV5-4 and TRBJ1-2, is as follows: ETGVTQSPTHLIKTRGQQVTLRCSSQSGHNTVSWYQQALGQGPQFIFQYYREEENGRGNFPPRFSGLQFPNYSSELNVNALELDDSALYLCASSLGGGQGTTYGYTFGSGTRLTVV.

The genes are TRBV11-3 and TRBJ2-7, with TRBD2 matching 8 bases. With V trimmed by 6 bases and J by 0 bases, 7 bases remained unmatched. The CDR3 length is 15 residues. Looked up from germline, CDR1 is SGHNT and CDR2 is YENEEA. The CDR3 sequence is CASRKAGDRSYEQYF. CDR3 DNA sequence: TGTGCCAGCAGAAAAGCGGGGGACCGCTCCTACGAGCAGTACTTC.

This chain connects TRBV19 to TRBJ2-1; 9 bases match TRBD2. CDR3 length equals 14 residues. Unmatched junction bases numbered 3, after V lost 3 bases and J lost 6 bases. Germline loops: CDR1 LNHDA, CDR2 SQIVND (reference sequence). The CDR3 nucleotides are TGTGCCAGTAGTATCCTAGCGGGGAGCAATGAGCAGTTCTTC. It yields the protein CASSILAGSNEQFF.

This chain joins TRBV27 and TRBJ1-4, with D unclear. V lost 4 bases and J 3 bases, leaving 18 bases between the germline ends. This CDR3 has 17 amino acids. Germline V gene data show CDR1 as MNHEY and CDR2 as SMNVEV (reference sequence). CDR3 protein: CASSSRVQLTANEKLFF. In DNA form, the CDR3 reads TGTGCCAGCAGTTCCCGGGTACAACTCACGGCTAATGAAAAACTGTTTTTT.

The J gene is TRBJ1-1, the V gene TRBV12-3 or TRBV12-4; possible D gene TRBD1, 6 bases. The CDR3 consists of 13 residues. V lost 5 bases to trimming and J lost 2 bases, with 9 bases between them. CDR3: CASSATGNTEAFF. CDR3 coding DNA: TGTGCCAGCAGTGCGACAGGTAACACTGAAGCTTTCTTT.

V gene TRBV15 combines with J gene TRBJ2-5; the D gene is possibly TRBD2 (7 bases). CDR1 is LNHNV and CDR2 is YYDKDF in the germline V gene (reference sequence). This CDR3 contains 17 residues. V lost 1 base to trimming and J lost 3 bases, with 18 bases between them. The DNA of the CDR3 is TGTGCCACCAGCAGAGGGGGGGGCCCCAACGCGAAAGAGACCCAGTACTTC. It translates to CATSRGGGPNAKETQYF.

The V and J genes are TRBV7-2 and TRBJ2-5; 8 nucleotides line up with TRBD2. This CDR3 contains 14 residues. V shed 9 bases and J 4 bases; nucleotides not matched to a gene: 10. The germline V gene encodes CDR1 SGHTA and CDR2 FQGNSA. The CDR3 loop reads CASRERGRGETQYF. As DNA, the CDR3 is TGTGCCAGTAGGGAGCGGGGGAGAGGAGAGACCCAGTACTTC.

The chain combines TRBV3-1 (or the pseudogene TRBV3-2) with TRBJ1-5; D possibly corresponds to TRBD1 (6 bases). The CDR3 is made up of 13 amino acids. CDR1 is LGHDT and CDR2 is YNNKEL in the germline V gene (reference sequence). V shed 4 bases and J shed 5 bases, with 9 bases lying between them. The CDR3 loop is CASSPRTDQPQHF. For the CDR3, the DNA is TGTGCCAGCAGCCCGCGGACAGATCAGCCCCAGCATTTT.

The chain uses TRBV3-1 (or the pseudogene TRBV3-2) and TRBJ2-3, with 8 bases lining up with TRBD2. With V trimmed by 4 bases and J by 2 bases, 5 bases remained unmatched. This CDR3 is 15 amino acids long. The germline gives CDR1 LGHDT, CDR2 YNNKEL (reference sequence). The CDR3 DNA reads TGTGCCAGCAGCCGTTTAGCGGGGACCACAGATACGCAGTATTTT. Amino acid sequence: CASSRLAGTTDTQYF.

The V gene is TRBV27, the J gene TRBJ1-2; TRBD1 matches 8 bases. The CDR3 is 16 residues long. V gave up 6 bases and J gave up 2 bases; unmatched junction bases: 11. Germline CDR1 MNHEY, CDR2 SMNVEV (reference sequence). The CDR3 loop reads CASSPGWDRPNYGYTF. The CDR3 bases are TGTGCCAGCAGCCCCGGTTGGGACAGGCCCAACTATGGCTACACCTTC.

This chain connects TRBV7-2 to TRBJ1-5, with a tentative D call TRBD1 (6 bases). Germline values: CDR1 SGHTA, CDR2 FQGNSA. V gave up 4 bases and J gave up 4 bases, with 17 bases separating them. This CDR3 is 16 amino acids long. The CDR3 DNA is TGTGCCAGCAGCTCGGGAAAGGGGACACGGAATCAGCCCCAGCATTTT. Residues: CASSSGKGTRNQPQHF.

The chain employs TRBV7-9 and TRBJ2-2; the match to TRBD2 covers 11 bases. V lost 2 bases, J lost 5 bases, and 10 bases stayed unmatched. Germline CDR1 reads SEHNR; CDR2 reads FQNEAQ (reference sequence). The CDR3 has 18 residues. The CDR3 spells CASSLKSGTSGGTGELFF. The CDR3 DNA follows: TGTGCCAGCAGCTTAAAATCGGGTACTAGCGGGGGTACCGGGGAGCTGTTTTTT.

The V gene is TRBV19, the J gene TRBJ1-5; D is perhaps TRBD1 (6 bases). V lost 3 bases, J lost 4 bases, and 13 bases lay in between. The CDR3 spans 15 residues. Germline CDR1 LNHDA, CDR2 SQIVND (reference sequence). The CDR3, as DNA: TGTGCCAGTAGTATCGACAGGCCTAGTAATCAGCCCCAGCATTTT. Amino acids: CASSIDRPSNQPQHF.

The chain joins TRBV4-2 to TRBJ1-3; no reliable D call. The CDR3 sequence is 19 residues long. Per germline, CDR1 LGHNA and CDR2 YNFKEQ. Between the trimmed V and J ends, which lost 0 bases and 4 bases, there was a span of 22 bases. The CDR3 region has the DNA TGTGCCAGCAGCCAAGAATGGGCGAACGTGGGTGCAGTAGGAAACACCATATATTTT. Translated: CASSQEWANVGAVGNTIYF.

CDR3 loop: CASSQGVISVLTF. The DNA for the CDR3 is TGTGCCAGCAGCCAGGGAGTTATAAGCGTCCTGACTTTC. This chain joins TRBV3-1 (or the pseudogene TRBV3-2) and TRBJ2-6; D might be TRBD2 (5 bases). The germline gives CDR1 LGHDT, CDR2 YNNKEL (reference sequence). Trimming stripped 3 bases from V and 12 bases from J, with 12 bases between. The CDR3 spans 13 residues.

The chain carries TRBV5-4 and TRBJ2-3, with TRBD2 identical over 9 bases. CDR1 and CDR2 from the germline V gene are SGHNT and YYREEE (reference sequence). The CDR3 is 17 residues long. V gave up 4 bases and J gave up 2 bases; unmatched junction bases: 11. The CDR3, as DNA: TGTGCCAGCAGCACGAACGTAGCGGGGGCCGACACAGATACGCAGTATTTT. Translating gives CASSTNVAGADTDTQYF. Drawing the rest from reference TRBV5-4 and TRBJ2-3, the complete variable domain is ETGVTQSPTHLIKTRGQQVTLRCSSQSGHNTVSWYQQALGQGPQFIFQYYREEENGRGNFPPRFSGLQFPNYSSELNVNALELDDSALYLCASSTNVAGADTDTQYFGPGTRLTVL.

The chain recombines TRBV2 with TRBJ2-3; 12 bases are a match to TRBD2. J gave up 8 bases and V 3 bases, and 6 bases lay outside the gene matches. This CDR3 is 15 amino acids long. Per the germline V gene, CDR1 is SNHLY and CDR2 is FYNNEI. In DNA form, the CDR3 reads TGTGCCAGCAGTGATAAGGGACTAGCGGGTGGTACGCAGTATTTT. It specifies CASSDKGLAGGTQYF.

The table lists this clone with a count of one. The rearrangement joins TRBV6-1 to TRBJ1-1; TRBD1 is a possible D gene (5 bases). Germline assignment: CDR1 MNHNS and CDR2 SASEGT. The V and J ends lost 3 bases and 2 bases respectively, with 10 bases between them. This CDR3 is built from 14 residues. CDR3 sequence: CASSDRRANTEAFF. As DNA, the CDR3 is TGTGCCAGCAGTGACCGCAGGGCAAACACTGAAGCTTTCTTT.

V gene TRBV19 combines with J gene TRBJ1-2; TRBD1 agrees at 10 bases. The V segment lost 3 bases and the J segment 8 bases; nucleotides outside the gene matches: 3. This CDR3 region has 13 residues. The germline CDR1 and CDR2 sequences are LNHDA and SQIVND (reference sequence). CDR3 sequence: CASSIGTGDGYTF. The CDR3 DNA follows: TGTGCCAGTAGTATTGGGACAGGGGACGGCTACACCTTC.